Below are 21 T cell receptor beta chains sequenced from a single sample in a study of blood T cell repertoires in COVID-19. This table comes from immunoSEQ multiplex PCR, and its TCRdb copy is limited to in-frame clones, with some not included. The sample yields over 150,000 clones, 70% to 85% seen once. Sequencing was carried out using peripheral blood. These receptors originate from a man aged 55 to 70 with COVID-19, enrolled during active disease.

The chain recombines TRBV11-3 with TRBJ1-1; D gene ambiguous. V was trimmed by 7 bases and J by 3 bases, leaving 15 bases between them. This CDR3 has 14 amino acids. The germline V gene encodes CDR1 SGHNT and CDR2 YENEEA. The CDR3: CASTKSPLDTEAFF. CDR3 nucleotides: TGTGCCAGCACAAAGAGCCCCCTGGACACTGAAGCTTTCTTT.

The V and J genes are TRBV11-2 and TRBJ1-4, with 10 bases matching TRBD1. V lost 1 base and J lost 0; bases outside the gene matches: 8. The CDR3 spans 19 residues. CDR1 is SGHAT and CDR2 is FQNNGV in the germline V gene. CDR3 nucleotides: TGTGCCAGCAGCTTAGGACCAGGGGACAGGGGTGCAACTAATGAAAAACTGTTTTTT. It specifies CASSLGPGDRGATNEKLFF.

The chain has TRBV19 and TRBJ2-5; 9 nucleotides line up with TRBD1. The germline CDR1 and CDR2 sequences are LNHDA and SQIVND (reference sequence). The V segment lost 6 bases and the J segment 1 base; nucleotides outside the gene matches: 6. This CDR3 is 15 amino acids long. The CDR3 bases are TGTGCCAGTAGGGACAGGGGTGAAAGCCAAGAGACCCAGTACTTC. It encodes CASRDRGESQETQYF.

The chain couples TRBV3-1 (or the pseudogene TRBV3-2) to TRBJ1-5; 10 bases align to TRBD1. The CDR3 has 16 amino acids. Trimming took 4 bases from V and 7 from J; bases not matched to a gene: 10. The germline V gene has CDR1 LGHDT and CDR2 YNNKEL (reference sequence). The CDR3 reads CASSPRDRGIGQPQHF. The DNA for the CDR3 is TGTGCCAGCAGCCCCCGGGACAGGGGTATCGGCCAGCCCCAGCATTTT.

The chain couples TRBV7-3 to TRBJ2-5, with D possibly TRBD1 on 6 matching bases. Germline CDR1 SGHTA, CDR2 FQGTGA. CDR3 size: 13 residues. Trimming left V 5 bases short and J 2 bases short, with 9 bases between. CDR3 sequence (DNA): TGTGCCAGCAGCAGGACAGATCAAGAGACCCAGTACTTC. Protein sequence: CASSRTDQETQYF.

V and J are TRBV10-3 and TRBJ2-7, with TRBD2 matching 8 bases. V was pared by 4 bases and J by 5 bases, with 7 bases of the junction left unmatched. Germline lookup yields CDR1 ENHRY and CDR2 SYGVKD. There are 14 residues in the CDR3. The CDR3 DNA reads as TGTGCCATCAGTGCTTCCGGGAGGGCCGACGAGCAGTACTTC. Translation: CAISASGRADEQYF.

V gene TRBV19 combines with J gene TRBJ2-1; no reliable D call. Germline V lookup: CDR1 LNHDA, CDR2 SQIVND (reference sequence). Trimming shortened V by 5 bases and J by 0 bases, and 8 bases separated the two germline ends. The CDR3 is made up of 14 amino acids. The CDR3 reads CASSPQSSYNEQFF. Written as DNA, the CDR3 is TGTGCCAGTAGTCCACAGAGCTCCTACAATGAGCAGTTCTTC.

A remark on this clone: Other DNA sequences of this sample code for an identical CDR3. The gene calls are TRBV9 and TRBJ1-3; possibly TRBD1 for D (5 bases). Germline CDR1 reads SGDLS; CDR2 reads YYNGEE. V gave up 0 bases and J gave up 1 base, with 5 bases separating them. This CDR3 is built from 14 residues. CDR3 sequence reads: CASSVAGSGNTIYF. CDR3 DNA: TGTGCCAGCAGCGTAGCAGGGTCTGGAAACACCATATATTTT.

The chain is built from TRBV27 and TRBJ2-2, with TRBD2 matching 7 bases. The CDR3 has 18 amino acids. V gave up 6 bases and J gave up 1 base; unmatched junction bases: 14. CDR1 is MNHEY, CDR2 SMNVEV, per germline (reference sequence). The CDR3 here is CASSKYGGSFLNTGELFF. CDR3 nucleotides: TGTGCCAGCAGCAAGTACGGGGGGTCCTTTTTGAACACCGGGGAGCTGTTTTTT.

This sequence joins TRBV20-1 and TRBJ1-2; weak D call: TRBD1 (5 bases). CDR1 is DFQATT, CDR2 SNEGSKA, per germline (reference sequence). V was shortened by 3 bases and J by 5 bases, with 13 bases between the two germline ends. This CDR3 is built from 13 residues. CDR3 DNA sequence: TGCAGTGCTAGTATGGGGGACTCTTATGGCTACACCTTC. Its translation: CSASMGDSYGYTF.

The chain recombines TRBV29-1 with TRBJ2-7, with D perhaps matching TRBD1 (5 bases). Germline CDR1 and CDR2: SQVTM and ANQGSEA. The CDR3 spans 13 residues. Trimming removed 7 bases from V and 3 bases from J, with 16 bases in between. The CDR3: CSGVDGQSYEQYF. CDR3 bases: TGCAGCGGAGTAGATGGACAAAGCTACGAGCAGTACTTC.

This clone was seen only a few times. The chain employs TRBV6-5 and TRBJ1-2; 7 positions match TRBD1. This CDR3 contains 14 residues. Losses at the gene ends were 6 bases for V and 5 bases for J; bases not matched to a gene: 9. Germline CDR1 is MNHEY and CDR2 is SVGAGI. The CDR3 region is CASSSTGRAYGYTF. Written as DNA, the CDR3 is TGTGCCAGCAGCTCGACAGGGCGAGCGTATGGCTACACCTTC.

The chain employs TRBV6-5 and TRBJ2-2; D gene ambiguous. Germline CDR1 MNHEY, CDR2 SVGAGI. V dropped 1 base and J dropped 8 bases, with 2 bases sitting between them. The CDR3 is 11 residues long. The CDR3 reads CASSYLGELFF. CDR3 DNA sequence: TGTGCCAGCAGTTACTTAGGGGAGCTGTTTTTT.

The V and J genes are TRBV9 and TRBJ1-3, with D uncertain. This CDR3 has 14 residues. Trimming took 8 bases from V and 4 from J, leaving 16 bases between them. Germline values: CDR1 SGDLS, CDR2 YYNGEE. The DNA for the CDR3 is TGTGCCAGGCACTCCACGGTTCGGGGAAACACCATATATTTT. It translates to CARHSTVRGNTIYF. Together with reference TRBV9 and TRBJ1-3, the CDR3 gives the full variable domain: DSGVTQTPKHLITATGQRVTLRCSPRSGDLSVYWYQQSLDQGLQFLIQYYNGEERAKGNILERFSAQQFPDLHSELNLSSLELGDSALYFCARHSTVRGNTIYFGEGSWLTVV.

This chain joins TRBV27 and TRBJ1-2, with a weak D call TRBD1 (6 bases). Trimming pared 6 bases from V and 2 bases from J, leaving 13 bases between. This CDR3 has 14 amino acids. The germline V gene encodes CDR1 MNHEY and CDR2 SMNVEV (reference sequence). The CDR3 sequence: CASRGGQLNYGYTF. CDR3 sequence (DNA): TGTGCCAGCAGGGGGGGGCAGCTCAACTATGGCTACACCTTC.

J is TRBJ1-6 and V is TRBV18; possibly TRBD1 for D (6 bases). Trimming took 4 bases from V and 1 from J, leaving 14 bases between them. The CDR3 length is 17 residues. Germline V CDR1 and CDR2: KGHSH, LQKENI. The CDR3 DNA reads TGTGCCAGCTCACTACAGGGATCGAGGTCCTATAATTCACCCCTCCACTTT. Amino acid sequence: CASSLQGSRSYNSPLHF. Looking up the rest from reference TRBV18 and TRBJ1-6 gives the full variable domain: NAGVMQNPRHLVRRRGQEARLRCSPMKGHSHVYWYRQLPEEGLKFMVYLQKENIIDESGMPKERFSAEFPKEGPSILRIQQVVRGDSAAYFCASSLQGSRSYNSPLHFGNGTRLTVT.

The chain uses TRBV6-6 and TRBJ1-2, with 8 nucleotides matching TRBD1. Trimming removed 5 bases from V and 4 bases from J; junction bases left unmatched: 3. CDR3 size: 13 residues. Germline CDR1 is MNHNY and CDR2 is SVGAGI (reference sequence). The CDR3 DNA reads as TGTGCCAGCAGTGGACAGGGACCCTATGGCTACACCTTC. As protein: CASSGQGPYGYTF.

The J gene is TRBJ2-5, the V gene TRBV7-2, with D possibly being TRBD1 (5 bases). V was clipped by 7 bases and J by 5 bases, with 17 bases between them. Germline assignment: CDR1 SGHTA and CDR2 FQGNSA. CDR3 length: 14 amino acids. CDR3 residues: CASTPWGPRETQYF. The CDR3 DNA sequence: TGTGCCAGCACCCCCTGGGGCCCGCGGGAGACCCAGTACTTC.

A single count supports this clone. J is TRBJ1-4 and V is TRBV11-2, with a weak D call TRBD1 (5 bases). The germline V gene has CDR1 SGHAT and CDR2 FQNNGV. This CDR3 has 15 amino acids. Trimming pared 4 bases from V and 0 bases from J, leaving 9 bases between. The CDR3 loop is CASSSLTATNEKLFF. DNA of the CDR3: TGTGCCAGCAGCTCCCTGACAGCAACTAATGAAAAACTGTTTTTT. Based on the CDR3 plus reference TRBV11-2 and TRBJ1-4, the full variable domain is EAGVAQSPRYKIIEKRQSVAFWCNPISGHATLYWYQQILGQGPKLLIQFQNNGVVDDSQLPKDRFSAERLKGVDSTLKIQPAKLEDSAVYLCASSSLTATNEKLFFGSGTQLSVL.

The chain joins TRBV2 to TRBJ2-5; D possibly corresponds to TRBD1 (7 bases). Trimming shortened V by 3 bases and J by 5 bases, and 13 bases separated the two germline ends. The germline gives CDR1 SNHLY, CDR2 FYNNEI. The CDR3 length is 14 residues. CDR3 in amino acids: CASSEGRGEETQYF. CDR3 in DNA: TGTGCCAGCAGTGAGGGCAGGGGGGAGGAGACCCAGTACTTC.

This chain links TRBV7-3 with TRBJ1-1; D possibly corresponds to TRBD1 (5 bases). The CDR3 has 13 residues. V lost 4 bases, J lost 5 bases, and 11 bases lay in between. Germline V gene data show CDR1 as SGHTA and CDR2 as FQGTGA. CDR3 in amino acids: CASSSGPRTEAFF. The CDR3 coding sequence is TGTGCCAGCAGCTCAGGGCCGAGAACTGAAGCTTTCTTT.